This T cell receptor beta chain was documented in a study of T-cell memory formation after mild COVID-19. Study-level information: TCR clusters were largely donor specific.

TCRdb reprocessed the 5' RACE reads with MiXCR, giving one entry per CDR3 protein. Of around 250,000 distinct CDR3 sequences in the sample, roughly a tenth were seen once. This clonotype appeared many times. The TCR originated in a young man who had mild COVID-19 (a few samples of this study predate the infection). Cell type and time point are not known. The specimen sequenced was PBMCs or a T cell subset sorted from them (not recorded which).

This CDR3 reads CASSFPGSNTEAFF. The CDR3 bases are TGTGCCAGCAGTTTCCCGGGGAGCAACACTGAAGCTTTCTTT. The rearrangement uses TRBV12-3 or TRBV12-4 and TRBJ1-1, with D uncertain. This CDR3 contains 14 residues. Trimming took 3 bases from V and 2 from J, leaving 10 bases between them.